This TCR beta chain was retrieved from a study of T cell responses to AZD1222 COVID-19 vaccine. Study at large: Analyses pooled second doses at about 4 or about 12 weeks.

Repertoires were generated with immunoSEQ multiplex PCR, while TCRdb's copy carries only in-frame clones and drops some. The sample has under 85,000 clones; 75% to 90% are singletons. A note on this clone: Its antigen is unknown.

General study findings and limits: A rise in Spike-specific TCR breadth and depth followed two AZD1222 doses. Repertoires were sampled only after the peak T cell response. White British donors predominated, females outnumbered males, and clonal diversity was possibly underestimated.

The V gene's germline CDR1 is SGHTA and CDR2 FQGNSA. CDR3 size: 14 residues. V lost 4 bases and J lost 7, with 16 bases in between. This TCR was sampled from an adult in good health. The chain joins TRBV7-2 to TRBJ1-2; D remains unclear. The source was peripheral blood, collected on day 0 of AZD1222 vaccination. The CDR3: CASSSTLGGSGYTF. The CDR3 bases are TGTGCCAGCAGCTCGACCCTCGGAGGGTCTGGCTACACCTTC.